The clone carrying this T cell receptor (beta chain) occurred a few times. Original handling: Using reference gene primer amplification, nucleated cell counts were estimated. Assay used: immunoSEQ multiplex PCR; TCRdb lists only in-frame clones, some missing. V and J calls and clone size are as listed in that table; D and trimming were resolved from the DNA. The table lists some 66,000 clones, roughly 82% of them singletons, with around 6.3% in the top ten. This sample was taken from a study of blood T cell repertoires in COVID-19. Across the study: Sites in the United States, Italy and Spain provided acute and convalescent COVID-19 samples. PBMCs, B-cell-depleted T cells, or T cells were the source of the cDNA or gDNA that made up the material.

Germline V lookup: CDR1 DFQATT, CDR2 SNEGSKA (reference sequence). V lost 3 bases, J lost 2 bases, and 10 bases stayed unmatched. The CDR3 runs 16 residues. The TCR originated in a man in his sixties with acute or convalescent COVID-19. Sequenced sample: peripheral blood. The gene calls are TRBV20-1 and TRBJ2-5; 9 nucleotides line up with TRBD1. DNA for the CDR3: TGCAGTGCTAGTAAAGGCAGACAGGGGGGTCAAGAGACCCAGTACTTC. Translated, it gives CSASKGRQGGQETQYF.